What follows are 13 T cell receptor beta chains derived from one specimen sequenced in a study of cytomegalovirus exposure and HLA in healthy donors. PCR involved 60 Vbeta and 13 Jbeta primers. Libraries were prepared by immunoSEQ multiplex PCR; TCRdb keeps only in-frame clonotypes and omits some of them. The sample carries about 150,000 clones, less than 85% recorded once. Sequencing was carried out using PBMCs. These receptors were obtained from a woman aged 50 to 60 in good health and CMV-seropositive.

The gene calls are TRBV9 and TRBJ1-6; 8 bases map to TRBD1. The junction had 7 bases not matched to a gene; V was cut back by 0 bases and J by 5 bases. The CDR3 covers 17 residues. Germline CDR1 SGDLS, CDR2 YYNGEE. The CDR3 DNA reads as TGTGCCAGCAGCGTAGGTCCTGGGACAGGAAATAATTCACCCCTCCACTTT. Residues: CASSVGPGTGNNSPLHF.

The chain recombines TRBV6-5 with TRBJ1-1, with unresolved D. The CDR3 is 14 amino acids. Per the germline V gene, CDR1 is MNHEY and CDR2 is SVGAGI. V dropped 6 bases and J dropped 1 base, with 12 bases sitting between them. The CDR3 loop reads CASSQPGRNTEAFF. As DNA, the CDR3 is TGTGCCAGCAGCCAGCCCGGGAGGAACACTGAAGCTTTCTTT.

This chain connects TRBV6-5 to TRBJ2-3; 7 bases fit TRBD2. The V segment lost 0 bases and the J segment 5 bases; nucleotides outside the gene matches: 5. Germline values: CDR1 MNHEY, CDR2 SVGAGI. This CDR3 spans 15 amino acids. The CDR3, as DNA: TGTGCCAGCAGTTACTCGGGGAGGGATGGAGATACGCAGTATTTT. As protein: CASSYSGRDGDTQYF.

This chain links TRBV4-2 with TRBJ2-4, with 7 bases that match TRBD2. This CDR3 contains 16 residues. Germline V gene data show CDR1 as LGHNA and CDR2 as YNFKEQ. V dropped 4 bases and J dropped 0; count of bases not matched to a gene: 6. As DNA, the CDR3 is TGTGCCAGCAGCCCCCAGGGAGGGCTAGCCAAAAACATTCAGTACTTC. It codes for CASSPQGGLAKNIQYF.

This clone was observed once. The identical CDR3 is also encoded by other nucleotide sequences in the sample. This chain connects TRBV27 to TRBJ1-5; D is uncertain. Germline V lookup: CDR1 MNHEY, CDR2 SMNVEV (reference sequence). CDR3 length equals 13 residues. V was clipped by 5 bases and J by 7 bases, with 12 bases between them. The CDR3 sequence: CASSLWGGQPQHF. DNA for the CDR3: TGTGCCAGCAGTCTTTGGGGAGGACAGCCCCAGCATTTT.

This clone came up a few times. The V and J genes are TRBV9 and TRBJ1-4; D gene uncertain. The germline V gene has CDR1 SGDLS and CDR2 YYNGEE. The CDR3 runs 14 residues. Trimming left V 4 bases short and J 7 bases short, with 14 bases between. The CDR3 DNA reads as TGTGCCAGCAGCCCCACGGGGAGGCGTGAAAAACTGTTTTTT. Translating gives CASSPTGRREKLFF.

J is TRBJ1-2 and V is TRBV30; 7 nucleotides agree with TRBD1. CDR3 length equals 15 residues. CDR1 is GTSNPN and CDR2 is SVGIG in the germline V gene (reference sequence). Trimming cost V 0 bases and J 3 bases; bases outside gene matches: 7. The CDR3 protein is CAWSVKSGGYYGYTF. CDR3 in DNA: TGTGCCTGGAGTGTTAAGTCAGGGGGTTACTATGGCTACACCTTC.

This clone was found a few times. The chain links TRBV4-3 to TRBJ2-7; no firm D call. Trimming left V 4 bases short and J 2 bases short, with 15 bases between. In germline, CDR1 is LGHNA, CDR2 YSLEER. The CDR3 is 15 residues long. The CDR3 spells CASSLGWQDTYEQYF. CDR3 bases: TGCGCCAGCAGCCTCGGTTGGCAGGATACCTACGAGCAGTACTTC.

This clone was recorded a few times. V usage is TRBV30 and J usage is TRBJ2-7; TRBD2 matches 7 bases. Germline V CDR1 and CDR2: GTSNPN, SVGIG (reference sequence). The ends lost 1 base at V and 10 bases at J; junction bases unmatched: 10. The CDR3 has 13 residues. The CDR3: CAWSEDWGGEQYF. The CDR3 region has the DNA TGTGCCTGGAGTGAGGATTGGGGGGGAGAACAGTACTTC.

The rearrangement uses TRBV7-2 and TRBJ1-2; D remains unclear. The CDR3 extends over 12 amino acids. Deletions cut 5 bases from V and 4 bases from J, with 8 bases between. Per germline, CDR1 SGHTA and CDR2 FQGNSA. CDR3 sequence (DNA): TGTGCCAGCAGCCGAAGCGGCTATGGCTACACCTTC. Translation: CASSRSGYGYTF.

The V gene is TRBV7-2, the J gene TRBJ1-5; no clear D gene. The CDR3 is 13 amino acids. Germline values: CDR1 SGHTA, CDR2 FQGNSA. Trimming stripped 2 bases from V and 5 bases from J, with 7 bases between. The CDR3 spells CASSLKRDQPQHF. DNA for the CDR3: TGTGCCAGCAGCTTAAAGAGAGATCAGCCCCAGCATTTT.

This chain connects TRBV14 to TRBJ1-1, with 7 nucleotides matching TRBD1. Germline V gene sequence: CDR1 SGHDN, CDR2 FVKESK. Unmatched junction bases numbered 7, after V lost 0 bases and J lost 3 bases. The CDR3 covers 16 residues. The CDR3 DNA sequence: TGTGCCAGCAGCCAAGATTCCGGACAGGTTTACACTGAAGCTTTCTTT. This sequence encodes CASSQDSGQVYTEAFF.

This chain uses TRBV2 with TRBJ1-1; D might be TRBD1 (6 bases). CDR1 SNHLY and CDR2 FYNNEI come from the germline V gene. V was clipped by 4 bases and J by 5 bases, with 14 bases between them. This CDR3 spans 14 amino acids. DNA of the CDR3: TGTGCCAGCAGTGGGAAGGGGGGGTATACTGAAGCTTTCTTT. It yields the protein CASSGKGGYTEAFF.